Presented here are 20 T cell receptor beta chains from one specimen sequenced in a study of identical twins. TCRdb used MiXCR to reprocess the 5' RACE reads, holding one entry per CDR3 protein. The table has approximately 630,000 distinct CDR3 sequences, under 8.5% seen once. These data also formed part of another study, on yellow fever vaccine responses in identical twins.

Sequencing was performed on PBMCs. These receptors were obtained from a woman between 18 and 29 years old in good health.

This chain connects TRBV6-1 to TRBJ2-1, with D possibly called TRBD1 or TRBD2 (6 bases each). Germline assignment: CDR1 MNHNS and CDR2 SASEGT. This CDR3 has 15 residues. Trimming removed 5 bases at V and 9 bases at J, with 20 bases between. In DNA form, the CDR3 reads TGTGCCAGCAGTACATCACGTATACAGGGACTTGAGCAGTTCTTC. Translated, it gives CASSTSRIQGLEQFF.

The CDR3 DNA reads TGTGCCACCAGTCGAGGCACCCAAGAGACCCAGTACTTC. This codes for CATSRGTQETQYF. V usage is TRBV15 and J usage is TRBJ2-5; no clear D. Germline V lookup: CDR1 LNHNV, CDR2 YYDKDF (reference sequence). CDR3 size: 13 residues. The V gene lost 6 bases and the J gene lost 1 base, with 9 bases spanning the gap.

This clonotype was seen many times. The chain combines TRBV29-1 with TRBJ1-5; D is unresolved. CDR3 size: 11 residues. CDR1 and CDR2 from the germline V gene are SQVTM and ANQGSEA. With 4 bases removed from V and 5 bases from J, the gap between germline ends came to 6 bases. CDR3 nucleotides: TGCAGCGTTGGGCAAGATCAGCCCCAGCATTTT. The encoded protein is CSVGQDQPQHF.

This clonotype showed up just a few times. The chain recombines TRBV5-1 with TRBJ2-1, with 11 positions matching TRBD2. This CDR3 is 16 amino acids long. Per germline, CDR1 SGHRS and CDR2 YFSETQ. Trimming removed 3 bases from V and 10 bases from J; junction bases left unmatched: 12. The CDR3 reads CASSSTSGRSVTEQFF. The CDR3 bases are TGCGCCAGCAGCTCAACTAGCGGGAGATCTGTAACGGAGCAGTTCTTC.

This clonotype was counted only a few times. The rearrangement links TRBV28 to TRBJ1-2, with D maybe TRBD1 (5 bases). V dropped 4 bases and J dropped 4 bases, with 13 bases sitting between them. The CDR3 length is 14 residues. CDR1 and CDR2 (germline): MDHEN, SYDVKM. The CDR3 DNA reads TGTGCCAGCAGTTCCACAACAGGTTCCTATGGCTACACCTTC. This codes for CASSSTTGSYGYTF.

This clonotype has more than one count but fewer than ten. The rearrangement uses TRBV12-3 or TRBV12-4 and TRBJ1-4; tentatively, D is TRBD1 (5 bases). V lost 5 bases and J lost 7, with 17 bases in between. CDR3 length: 15 amino acids. The CDR3 spells CASSPGPNQGEKLFF. The DNA for the CDR3 is TGTGCCAGCAGTCCCGGCCCCAATCAGGGTGAAAAACTGTTTTTT.

This clonotype was seen more than once but under ten times. The rearrangement joins TRBV2 to TRBJ2-3, with a possible D match to TRBD2 (7 bases). Germline CDR1 SNHLY, CDR2 FYNNEI. The CDR3 loop spans 14 amino acids. With 7 bases removed from V and 0 bases from J, the gap between germline ends came to 11 bases. CDR3: CASKGGASTDTQYF. In nucleotides, the CDR3 is TGTGCCAGCAAAGGGGGGGCTAGCACAGATACGCAGTATTTT.

This clonotype was picked up a small number of times. The chain carries TRBV28 and TRBJ2-7, with no clear D. The CDR3 loop spans 13 amino acids. Germline lookup yields CDR1 MDHEN and CDR2 SYDVKM. Between the trimmed V and J ends, which lost 3 bases and 6 bases, there was a span of 12 bases. Here the CDR3 reads CASSFEGYIEQYF. In DNA form, the CDR3 reads TGTGCCAGCAGTTTTGAAGGCTATATCGAGCAGTACTTC.

This chain joins TRBV20-1 and TRBJ1-2; the D gene is possibly TRBD1 (6 bases). Per the germline V gene, CDR1 is DFQATT and CDR2 is SNEGSKA (reference sequence). CDR3 length: 15 amino acids. Trimming removed 1 base at V and 4 bases at J, with 16 bases between. CDR3 sequence (DNA): TGCAGTGCTAGAGTTCCCGGGACAAGTCCCTATGGCTACACCTTC. The encoded protein is CSARVPGTSPYGYTF.

The chain uses TRBV4-1 and TRBJ2-2, with no clear D. V was cut by 1 base and J by 1 base, with 7 bases left in between. This CDR3 is built from 15 residues. The germline CDR1 and CDR2 sequences are MGHRA and YSYEKL. CDR3 coding DNA: TGCGCCAGCAGCCAAGTACCTAGGAACACCGGGGAGCTGTTTTTT. Translated: CASSQVPRNTGELFF.

The rearrangement joins TRBV28 to TRBJ2-2; D is unclear. The CDR3 has 13 amino acids. V was trimmed by 2 bases and J by 7 bases, leaving 8 bases between them. Germline CDR1 and CDR2: MDHEN and SYDVKM. The CDR3: CASSLVVGGELFF. The CDR3 bases are TGTGCCAGCAGTTTAGTTGTGGGCGGGGAGCTGTTTTTT.

The chain has TRBV29-1 and TRBJ2-1, with D perhaps matching TRBD2 (6 bases). This CDR3 is built from 13 residues. Trimming took off 4 bases at V and 5 bases at J, with 12 bases between the two ends. Germline CDR1 is SQVTM and CDR2 is ANQGSEA. The CDR3 reads CSVVEGKHNEQFF. The CDR3 DNA sequence: TGCAGCGTTGTGGAGGGGAAACACAATGAGCAGTTCTTC.

A few counts support this clonotype. For the CDR3, the DNA is TGTGCCAGCTCACCTATCGACACGGGTTACTACGAGCAGTACTTC. Its translation: CASSPIDTGYYEQYF. V and J are TRBV18 and TRBJ2-7; no definite D call. The V end was cut by 3 bases, the J end by 3 bases, with 15 bases between. The germline CDR1 and CDR2 sequences are KGHSH and LQKENI. The CDR3 is 15 amino acids.

The gene calls are TRBV2 and TRBJ1-1; possibly TRBD1 for D (5 bases). Per germline, CDR1 SNHLY and CDR2 FYNNEI. Deletions cut 8 bases from V and 6 bases from J, with 19 bases between. The CDR3 runs 14 residues. In DNA form, the CDR3 reads TGTGCCAGCGTTGAGAGGGGACGACTCCCTGAAGCTTTCTTT. It codes for CASVERGRLPEAFF.

There are many counts of this clonotype. The J gene is TRBJ2-1, the V gene TRBV5-1; 14 positions agree with TRBD2. Trimming at V came to 6 bases and at J to 3 bases, leaving 2 bases not matched to a gene. Per the germline V gene, CDR1 is SGHRS and CDR2 is YFSETQ. CDR3 length equals 15 residues. CDR3 residues: CASTTSGGGYNEQFF. Written as DNA, the CDR3 is TGCGCCAGCACGACTAGCGGGGGGGGCTACAATGAGCAGTTCTTC.

This clonotype was detected a few times. J is TRBJ2-6 and V is TRBV4-1; 7 positions match TRBD1. V dropped 2 bases and J dropped 4; count of bases not matched to a gene: 8. This CDR3 is 17 amino acids long. CDR1 is MGHRA and CDR2 is YSYEKL in the germline V gene. The CDR3 DNA reads TGCGCCAGCAGCCAAAGCCCAACAGGGGCCGGGGCCAACGTCCTGACTTTC. Translating gives CASSQSPTGAGANVLTF.

Turning to this clonotype: With a much larger clone just one base away, this may be a read error. This sequence joins TRBV10-3 and TRBJ2-3, with D possibly being TRBD1 (6 bases). The V end was cut by 4 bases, the J end by 3 bases, with 20 bases between. This CDR3 contains 17 residues. Germline-derived CDR1 and CDR2 are ENHRY and SYGVKD. The CDR3 sequence is CAISGSGGTIRTDTQYF. In nucleotides, the CDR3 is TGTGCCATCAGTGGGTCCGGTGGGACAATTAGAACAGATACGCAGTATTTT.

This clonotype appeared many times. This rearrangement joins TRBV10-2 to TRBJ1-6, with D maybe TRBD1 (5 bases). The germline V and J ends were trimmed by 7 bases and 6 bases, with 16 bases remaining between them. The CDR3 is made up of 15 amino acids. Per the germline V gene, CDR1 is WSHSY and CDR2 is SAAADI. The CDR3 nucleotides are TGCGCCAGCACTGGGGCTGGAATGGGTAATTCACCCCTCCACTTT. It yields the protein CASTGAGMGNSPLHF.

The chain links TRBV2 to TRBJ2-7, with 7 positions matching TRBD2. The junction had 7 bases not matched to a gene; V was cut back by 3 bases and J by 2 bases. Germline-derived CDR1 and CDR2 are SNHLY and FYNNEI. The length of the CDR3 is 15 residues. CDR3 amino acids: CASSDGGWPTYEQYV. CDR3 nucleotides: TGTGCCAGCAGTGACGGGGGGTGGCCGACCTACGAGCAGTACGTC.

DNA of the CDR3: TGCGCCAGCAGGGGACAGACAACCTATGGCTACACCTTC. Protein: CASRGQTTYGYTF. The genes are TRBV5-1 and TRBJ1-2; 7 bases are shared with TRBD1. Germline loops: CDR1 SGHRS, CDR2 YFSETQ. J lost 4 bases, V lost 5 bases, and 5 bases had no gene match. This CDR3 is 13 amino acids long.